The T cell receptor (beta chain) described here comes from a study of PD-1 blockade in mismatch repair-deficient tumors. Study-wide results and caveats: Tumor-resident clones, often undetectable pretreatment in blood, expanded then contracted after pembrolizumab.

PCR or immunohistochemistry showed mismatch repair deficiency in every enrolled patient. TCRs were sequenced from a few patients responding to pembrolizumab. As regards this clone: Its specificity is unknown.

CDR1 is SEHNR, CDR2 FQNEAQ, per germline (reference sequence). CDR3 length: 15 residues. Trimming left V 2 bases short and J 5 bases short, with 16 bases between. Sequencing used immunoSEQ multiplex PCR; TCRdb keeps in-frame clones, though not all of them. The table records some 120,000 clones, about nine tenths of them present only once. Sequenced here: peripheral blood, sampled approximately 71 weeks after starting pembrolizumab. This TCR was recovered from an adult with mismatch repair-deficient cancer. The V and J genes are TRBV7-9 and TRBJ2-7; maybe TRBD2 (5 bases). CDR3 sequence reads: CASSLTGFSLDEQYF. In nucleotides, the CDR3 is TGTGCCAGCAGCTTAACGGGGTTCTCCCTAGACGAGCAGTACTTC. Complete variable domain (other parts from reference TRBV7-9 and TRBJ2-7): DTGVSQNPRHKITKRGQNVTFRCDPISEHNRLYWYRQTLGQGPEFLTYFQNEAQLEKSRLLSDRFSAERPKGSFSTLEIQRTEQGDSAMYLCASSLTGFSLDEQYFGPGTRLTVT.